This passage covers 14 T cell receptor beta chains from one sample sequenced in a study of long-term antiretroviral therapy in people with HIV. Researchers ran immunoSEQ v3.0 at survey level. This table comes from immunoSEQ multiplex PCR, and its TCRdb copy is limited to in-frame clones, with some not included. The sample lists about 9,200 clones; 70% to 75% were seen once. Sample: unsorted PBMCs, taken 1.8 years before starting antiretroviral therapy. All receptors come from a man aged 35 to 55 with HIV.

This sequence joins TRBV9 and TRBJ2-7, with D hard to call. This CDR3 spans 12 amino acids. Trimming removed 3 bases at V and 5 bases at J, with 9 bases between. CDR1 is SGDLS, CDR2 YYNGEE, per germline. The CDR3: CASSATSHEQYF. In DNA form, the CDR3 reads TGTGCCAGCAGCGCCACATCCCACGAGCAGTACTTC.

This chain uses TRBV28 with TRBJ1-2, with TRBD1 identical over 7 bases. The CDR3 contains 15 residues. Germline values: CDR1 MDHEN, CDR2 SYDVKM. The trim removed 5 bases at V and 2 bases at J, leaving 8 bases unmatched. The CDR3 region is CASSLPGQRNYGYTF. For the CDR3, the DNA is TGTGCCAGCAGTCTACCGGGACAGAGAAACTATGGCTACACCTTC.

The chain is built from TRBV7-2 and TRBJ2-7; D remains unclear. CDR3 length: 15 residues. Trimming took off 4 bases at V and 4 bases at J, with 17 bases between the two ends. Germline values: CDR1 SGHTA, CDR2 FQGNSA. As DNA, the CDR3 is TGTGCCAGCAGCTCACCCCCGAGGTCTAGTTACGAGCAGTACTTC. It translates to CASSSPPRSSYEQYF. Looking up the rest from reference TRBV7-2 and TRBJ2-7 gives the full variable domain: GAGVSQSPSNKVTEKGKDVELRCDPISGHTALYWYRQSLGQGLEFLIYFQGNSAPDKSGLPSDRFSAERTGGSVSTLTIQRTQQEDSAVYLCASSSPPRSSYEQYFGPGTRLTVT.

This clone was counted between two and nine times. The V call is TRBV7-9, the J call TRBJ1-1; D remains unclear. Trimming took 1 base from V and 8 from J, leaving 8 bases between them. The V gene's germline CDR1 is SEHNR and CDR2 FQNEAQ (reference sequence). This CDR3 contains 12 residues. CDR3 in DNA: TGTGCCAGCAGCTTAGTTGGTATGGAAGCTTTCTTT. Translating it yields CASSLVGMEAFF. Looking up the rest from reference TRBV7-9 and TRBJ1-1 gives the full variable domain: DTGVSQNPRHKITKRGQNVTFRCDPISEHNRLYWYRQTLGQGPEFLTYFQNEAQLEKSRLLSDRFSAERPKGSFSTLEIQRTEQGDSAMYLCASSLVGMEAFFGQGTRLTVV.

The J gene is TRBJ1-1, the V gene TRBV20-1; the D gene is possibly TRBD1 (5 bases). The CDR3 length is 11 residues. Trimming cost V 6 bases and J 9 bases, with 14 bases left between them. The germline V gene encodes CDR1 DFQATT and CDR2 SNEGSKA (reference sequence). CDR3 sequence reads: CSAPGPEQAFF. CDR3 nucleotide sequence: TGCAGTGCGCCGGGACCCGAACAAGCTTTCTTT.

The V gene is TRBV10-3, the J gene TRBJ1-1; D might be TRBD1 (5 bases). V lost 3 bases to trimming and J lost 6 bases, with 8 bases between them. The CDR3 totals 12 residues. Per germline, CDR1 ENHRY and CDR2 SYGVKD. CDR3 loop: CAISESGSEAFF. The CDR3 nucleotides read TGTGCCATCAGTGAATCAGGGTCTGAAGCTTTCTTT.

This clone is labeled as medium-sized. This chain connects TRBV5-5 to TRBJ2-5; tentative D call: TRBD2 (5 bases). CDR1 is SGHKS, CDR2 YYEKEE, per germline (reference sequence). V lost 4 bases, J lost 1 base, and 11 bases lay in between. This CDR3 region has 14 residues. CDR3 amino acids: CASSPPAGQETQYF. CDR3 bases: TGTGCCAGCAGCCCTCCTGCGGGCCAAGAGACCCAGTACTTC.

This sequence joins TRBV11-2 and TRBJ2-2; tentative D call: TRBD2 (6 bases). The CDR3 loop spans 15 amino acids. Germline CDR1 SGHAT, CDR2 FQNNGV. V lost 5 bases and J 6 bases, leaving 16 bases between the germline ends. The CDR3 DNA sequence: TGTGCCAGCAGCCGCCCGGGGAGGATACCCGGGGAGCTGTTTTTT. Translating gives CASSRPGRIPGELFF.

V usage is TRBV2 and J usage is TRBJ2-7; 7 nucleotides line up with TRBD1. This CDR3 contains 13 residues. In germline, CDR1 is SNHLY, CDR2 FYNNEI. Germline trimming cut 6 bases from V and 3 bases from J; bases unmatched to any gene: 5. Here the CDR3 reads CASREDRNYEQYF. CDR3 nucleotides: TGTGCCAGCAGGGAGGACAGGAACTACGAGCAGTACTTC.

The J gene is TRBJ1-4, the V gene TRBV5-6, with a weak D call TRBD1 (6 bases). Trimming left V 2 bases short and J 8 bases short, with 10 bases between. CDR1 and CDR2 (germline): SGHDT, YYEEEE. The CDR3 extends over 13 amino acids. In DNA, the CDR3 is TGTGCCAGCAGCTTCGGAAGGGGGGAAAAACTGTTTTTT. Its protein is CASSFGRGEKLFF.

The genes are TRBV19 and TRBJ1-1; tentative D call: TRBD1 (5 bases). This CDR3 has 13 residues. With 5 bases removed from V and 4 bases from J, the gap between germline ends came to 11 bases. Germline V lookup: CDR1 LNHDA, CDR2 SQIVND (reference sequence). The CDR3 sequence is CASSPGSGTEAFF. The CDR3 DNA reads TGTGCCAGTAGTCCAGGGTCGGGCACTGAAGCTTTCTTT. The variable domain in full, with the rest retrieved from reference TRBV19 and TRBJ1-1, is DGGITQSPKYLFRKEGQNVTLSCEQNLNHDAMYWYRQDPGQGLRLIYYSQIVNDFQKGDIAEGYSVSREKKESFPLTVTSAQKNPTAFYLCASSPGSGTEAFFGQGTRLTVV.

The V call is TRBV27, the J call TRBJ1-1; D is perhaps TRBD1 (6 bases). The CDR3 spans 13 residues. V lost 8 bases and J 1 base, leaving 11 bases between the germline ends. Germline loops: CDR1 MNHEY, CDR2 SMNVEV (reference sequence). Here the CDR3 reads CASGTLPNTEAFF. The DNA for the CDR3 is TGTGCCAGCGGGACACTACCGAACACTGAAGCTTTCTTT.

The chain employs TRBV19 and TRBJ2-5, with D tentatively TRBD1 (6 bases). CDR1 and CDR2 from the germline V gene are LNHDA and SQIVND (reference sequence). The length of the CDR3 is 12 residues. The V end lost 7 bases, the J end lost 1 base, and 7 bases lay between the germline ends. CDR3 protein: CASTDSQETQYF. The CDR3 nucleotides read TGTGCCAGTACGGACAGCCAAGAGACCCAGTACTTC.

This clone came up a few times. V usage is TRBV5-4 and J usage is TRBJ1-1, with D possibly being TRBD1 (6 bases). Germline loops: CDR1 SGHNT, CDR2 YYREEE (reference sequence). This CDR3 has 15 residues. The V gene lost 4 bases and the J gene lost 7 bases, with 20 bases spanning the gap. In DNA, the CDR3 is TGTGCCAGCAGCGCCCCGGACCGGGGGGCCATTGAAGCTTTCTTT. Residues: CASSAPDRGAIEAFF.